One sample yielded the 4 T cell receptor beta chains listed below, sequenced in a study of T cell repertoires in cytomegalovirus infection. From the reads, TCRdb called clonotypes with MiXCR, one entry per CDR3 protein. Of approximately 260,000 distinct CDR3 sequences listed, 17% are singletons. Sequencing was carried out using CD8+ T cells from PBMCs. The receptors originated from a human donor in good health (CMV status not recorded). Some clones in this sample may be carry-over from other donors' samples.

The gene calls are TRBV6-2 or TRBV6-3 and TRBJ2-5; possibly TRBD1 or TRBD2 for D (6 bases each). Trimming left V 1 base short and J 5 bases short, with 14 bases between. The CDR3 is 15 amino acids. Germline CDR1 and CDR2: MNHEY and SVGEGT. The CDR3: CASSYLGGALETQYF. In DNA form, the CDR3 reads TGTGCCAGCAGTTACTTGGGGGGCGCGTTGGAGACCCAGTACTTC.

This clonotype was counted a few times. V gene TRBV6-5 combines with J gene TRBJ1-1; 11 bases map to TRBD1. Looked up from germline, CDR1 is MNHEY and CDR2 is SVGAGI. V trimming: 5 bases; J trimming: 5 bases; junction bases outside the gene matches: 7. The CDR3 extends over 15 amino acids. In nucleotides, the CDR3 is TGTGCCAGCAGTCCCGGACAGGGGGCGAAGACTGAAGCTTTCTTT. Its translation is CASSPGQGAKTEAFF.

The rearrangement links TRBV5-1 to TRBJ1-1; no firm D call. Trimming took 0 bases from V and 7 from J, leaving 13 bases between them. The CDR3 spans 14 residues. Per germline, CDR1 SGHRS and CDR2 YFSETQ. Here the CDR3 reads CASSLAGGGGEAFF. CDR3 sequence (DNA): TGCGCCAGCAGCTTGGCCGGCGGAGGCGGTGAAGCTTTCTTT.

Many counts were recorded for this clonotype. V gene TRBV11-1 combines with J gene TRBJ2-5, with a weak D call TRBD2 (5 bases). CDR1 SGHAT and CDR2 FQDESV come from the germline V gene (reference sequence). CDR3 length: 13 amino acids. V lost 8 bases and J 2 bases, leaving 12 bases between the germline ends. CDR3 bases: TGTGCCAGCCTGGGAGCAGGACAAGAGACCCAGTACTTC. Residues: CASLGAGQETQYF.